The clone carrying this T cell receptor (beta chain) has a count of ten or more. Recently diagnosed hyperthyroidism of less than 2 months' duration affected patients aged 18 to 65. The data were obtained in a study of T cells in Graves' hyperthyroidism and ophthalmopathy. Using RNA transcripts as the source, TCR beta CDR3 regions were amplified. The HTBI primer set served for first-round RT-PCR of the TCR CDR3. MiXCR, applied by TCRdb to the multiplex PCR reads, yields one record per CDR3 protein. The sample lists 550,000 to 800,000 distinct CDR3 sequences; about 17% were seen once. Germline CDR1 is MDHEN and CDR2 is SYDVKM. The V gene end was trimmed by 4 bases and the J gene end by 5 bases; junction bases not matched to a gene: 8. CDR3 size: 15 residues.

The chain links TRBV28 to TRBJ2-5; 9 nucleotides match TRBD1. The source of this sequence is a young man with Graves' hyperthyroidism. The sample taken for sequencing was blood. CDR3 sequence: CASSSYRGREETQYF. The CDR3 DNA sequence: TGTGCCAGCAGTTCCTACAGGGGGCGCGAGGAGACCCAGTACTTC.